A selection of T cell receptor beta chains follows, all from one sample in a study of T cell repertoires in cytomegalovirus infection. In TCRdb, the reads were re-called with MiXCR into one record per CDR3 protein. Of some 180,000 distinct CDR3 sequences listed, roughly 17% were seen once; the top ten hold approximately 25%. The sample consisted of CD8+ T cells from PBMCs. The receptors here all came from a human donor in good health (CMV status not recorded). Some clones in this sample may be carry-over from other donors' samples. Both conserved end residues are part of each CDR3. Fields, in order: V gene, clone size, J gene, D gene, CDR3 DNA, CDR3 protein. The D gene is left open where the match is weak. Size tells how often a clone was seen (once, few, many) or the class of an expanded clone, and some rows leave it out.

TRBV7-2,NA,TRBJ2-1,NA,TGTGCCAGCAGCTTAGGAAGGGTTATGCTAGCAGGACTCGGTGAGCAGTTCTTC,CASSLGRVMLAGLGEQFF
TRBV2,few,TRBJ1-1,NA,TGTGCCAGCGCCGACATGGGCCCTGAAGCTTTCTTT,CASADMGPEAFF
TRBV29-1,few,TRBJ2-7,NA,TGCAGCGTTGCCGAAGGGGGGTCCCCCTACGAGCAGTACTTC,CSVAEGGSPYEQYF
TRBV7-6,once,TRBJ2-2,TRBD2,TGTGCCAGCAGCCGTGCGGGGGAGCGGGGGGCGAACACCGGGGAGCTGTTTTTT,CASSRAGERGANTGELFF
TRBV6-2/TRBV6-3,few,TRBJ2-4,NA,TGTGCCAGCAGTTACGAGGGGGGGGGGTCCAAAAACATTCAGTACTTC,CASSYEGGGSKNIQYF
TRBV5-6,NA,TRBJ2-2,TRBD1,TGTGCCAGCAGCGCTGTACCGGGACAGGGGATCGGGGACACCGGGGAGCTGTTTTTT,CASSAVPGQGIGDTGELFF
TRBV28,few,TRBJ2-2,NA,TGTGCCAGCAGTTTCGTGGGGGGATACACCGGGGAGCTGTTTTTT,CASSFVGGYTGELFF
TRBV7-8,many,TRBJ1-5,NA,TGTGCCAGCAGCTTAAACCGGGCCTCCAATCAGCCCCAGCATTTT,CASSLNRASNQPQHF
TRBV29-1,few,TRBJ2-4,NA,TGCAGCGTTGTAGTCAGGGCAGGCAAAAACATTCAGTACTTC,CSVVVRAGKNIQYF
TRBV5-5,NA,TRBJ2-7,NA,TGTGCCAGCAGCTTCTCAGGGCCCTACGAGCAGTACTTC,CASSFSGPYEQYF
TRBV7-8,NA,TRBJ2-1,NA,TGTGCCAGCAGCCCAAGAGGGGCGCTGGGCAATGAGCAGTTCTTC,CASSPRGALGNEQFF
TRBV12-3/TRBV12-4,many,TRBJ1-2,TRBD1,TGTGCCAGCAGTTTCCGGACAGGGGGCTATGGCTACACCTTC,CASSFRTGGYGYTF
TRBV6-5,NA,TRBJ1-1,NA,TGTGCCAGCCGGGCGGGAGGGGTCACTGAAGCTTTCTTT,CASRAGGVTEAFF